This entry lists 5 T cell receptor beta chains sequenced from one sample in a study of Tregs in tolerant kidney transplant recipients. TCRdb keeps only in-frame clones here, not all; method: immunoSEQ multiplex PCR. The repertoire consists of tens of thousands of clones, with 84% occurring once and the leading ten covering approximately 4.8%. The specimen sequenced was CD4+ T cells from blood. The receptors were sampled from a human donor in good health.

The CDR3 is CTSGSEPPYEQYF. CDR3 nucleotide sequence: TGCACCAGCGGAAGCGAGCCACCCTACGAGCAGTACTTC. The chain links TRBV1 to TRBJ2-7; the table's D call, TRBD2, has no DNA check behind it. TRBV1 is a recognized pseudogene. CDR3 length equals 13 residues.

Only one count was recorded for this clone. J is TRBJ2-3 and V is TRBV19; a weak D match, TRBD2 (5 bases). V dropped 3 bases and J dropped 5 bases, with 9 bases sitting between them. CDR3 size: 13 residues. CDR1 is LNHDA, CDR2 SQIVND, per germline (reference sequence). The CDR3 reads CASSMDWGDTQYF. For the CDR3, the DNA is TGTGCCAGTAGTATGGACTGGGGAGATACGCAGTATTTT.

The chain has TRBV5-1 and TRBJ2-7; 8 bases line up with TRBD2. This CDR3 spans 14 amino acids. Germline values: CDR1 SGHRS, CDR2 YFSETQ. V lost 1 base to trimming and J lost 5 bases; unmatched junction nucleotides: 5. The CDR3 sequence: CASSLLREAHEQYF. Here the CDR3 DNA reads TGCGCCAGCAGCTTGTTGCGGGAGGCCCACGAGCAGTACTTC.

J is TRBJ1-1 and V is TRBV5-6, with D maybe TRBD1 (5 bases). Germline V gene lookup returns CDR1 SGHDT and CDR2 YYEEEE. The V gene lost 1 base and the J gene lost 0 bases, with 16 bases spanning the gap. The CDR3 has 17 amino acids. As DNA, the CDR3 is TGTGCCAGCAGCTTGTTTTTCTGGGGCAGGGTGAACACTGAAGCTTTCTTT. Translation: CASSLFFWGRVNTEAFF.

The J gene is TRBJ2-5, the V gene TRBV5-4, with D perhaps TRBD2 (5 bases). This CDR3 comprises 15 residues. Germline V gives CDR1 SGHNT, CDR2 YYREEE (reference sequence). Trimming cost V 3 bases and J 3 bases, with 15 bases left between them. The CDR3 is CASSWAPKAEETQYF. CDR3 coding DNA: TGTGCCAGCAGCTGGGCACCCAAAGCGGAAGAGACCCAGTACTTC.